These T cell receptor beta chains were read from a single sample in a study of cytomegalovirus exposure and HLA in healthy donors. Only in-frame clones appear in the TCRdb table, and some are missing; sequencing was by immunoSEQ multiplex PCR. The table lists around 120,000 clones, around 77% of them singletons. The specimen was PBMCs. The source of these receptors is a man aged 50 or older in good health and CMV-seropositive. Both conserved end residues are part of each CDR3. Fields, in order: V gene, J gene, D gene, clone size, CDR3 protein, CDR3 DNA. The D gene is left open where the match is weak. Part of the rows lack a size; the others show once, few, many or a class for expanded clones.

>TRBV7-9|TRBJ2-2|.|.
CVSRLLEGTGELFF
TGTGTCAGTCGGTTACTCGAGGGCACCGGGGAGCTGTTTTTT
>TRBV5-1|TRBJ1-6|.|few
CASSLQAGYNSPLHF
TGCGCCAGCAGCCTCCAAGCGGGGTATAATTCACCCCTCCACTTT
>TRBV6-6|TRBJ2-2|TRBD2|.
CASSYRGENTGELFF
TGTGCCAGCAGTTACCGGGGGGAGAACACCGGGGAGCTGTTTTTT
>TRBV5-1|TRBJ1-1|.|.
CASSVQQENTEAFF
TGCGCCAGCAGCGTCCAACAGGAGAACACTGAAGCTTTCTTT
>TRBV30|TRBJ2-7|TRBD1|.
CAWSDTGTGSYEQYF
TGTGCCTGGAGTGACACCGGGACAGGCTCCTACGAGCAGTACTTC
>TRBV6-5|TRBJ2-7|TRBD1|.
CASRMTGIYEQYF
TGTGCCAGCAGAATGACAGGGATCTACGAGCAGTACTTC
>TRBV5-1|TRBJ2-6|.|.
CASELEGGANVLTF
TGCGCCAGCGAACTGGAGGGTGGGGCCAACGTCCTGACTTTC
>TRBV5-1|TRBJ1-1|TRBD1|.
CASSLDTGGNTEAFF
TGCGCCAGCAGCTTGGATACAGGGGGGAACACTGAAGCTTTCTTT
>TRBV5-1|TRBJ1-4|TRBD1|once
CASASRGQGEKLFF
TGCGCCAGCGCCTCCAGGGGGCAGGGTGAAAAACTGTTTTTT
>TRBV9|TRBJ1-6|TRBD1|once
CASSVEGQDRGSPLHF
TGTGCCAGCAGCGTAGAAGGGCAGGACAGGGGTTCACCCCTCCACTTT
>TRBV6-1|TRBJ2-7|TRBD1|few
CASRWGQDFMYEQYF
TGTGCCAGCAGGTGGGGACAGGATTTTATGTACGAGCAGTACTTC
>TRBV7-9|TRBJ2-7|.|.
CASSHARQGAYEQYF
TGTGCCAGCAGCCATGCGAGGCAGGGCGCCTACGAGCAGTACTTC
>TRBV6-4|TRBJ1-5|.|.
CASSEKRGNQPQHF
TGTGCCAGCAGTGAAAAGAGAGGCAATCAGCCCCAGCATTTT
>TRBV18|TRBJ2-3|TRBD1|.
CASSPRVGTATDTQYF
TGTGCCAGCTCGCCAAGGGTCGGGACAGCCACAGATACGCAGTATTTT
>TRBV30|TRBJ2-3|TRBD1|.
CAWTNRGSLDTQYF
TGTGCCTGGACGAACAGGGGGAGTTTGGATACGCAGTATTTT
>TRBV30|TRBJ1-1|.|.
CAWSVNRDNTEAFF
TGTGCCTGGAGTGTAAACAGGGACAACACTGAAGCTTTCTTT
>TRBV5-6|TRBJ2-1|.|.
CASSLWAGYHEQFF
TGTGCCAGCAGCTTGTGGGCAGGGTATCATGAGCAGTTCTTC
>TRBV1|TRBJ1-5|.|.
CTSSQEGEGTGGSWAQHF
TGCACCAGCAGCCAAGAAGGGGAAGGGACAGGGGGCTCGTGGGCCCAGCATTTT
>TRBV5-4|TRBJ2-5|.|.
CASSLWGPETQYF
TGTGCCAGCAGCTTGTGGGGGCCAGAGACCCAGTACTTC
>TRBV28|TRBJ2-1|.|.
CASSFRTVSYNEQFF
TGTGCCAGCAGTTTCCGGACAGTTTCCTACAATGAGCAGTTCTTC